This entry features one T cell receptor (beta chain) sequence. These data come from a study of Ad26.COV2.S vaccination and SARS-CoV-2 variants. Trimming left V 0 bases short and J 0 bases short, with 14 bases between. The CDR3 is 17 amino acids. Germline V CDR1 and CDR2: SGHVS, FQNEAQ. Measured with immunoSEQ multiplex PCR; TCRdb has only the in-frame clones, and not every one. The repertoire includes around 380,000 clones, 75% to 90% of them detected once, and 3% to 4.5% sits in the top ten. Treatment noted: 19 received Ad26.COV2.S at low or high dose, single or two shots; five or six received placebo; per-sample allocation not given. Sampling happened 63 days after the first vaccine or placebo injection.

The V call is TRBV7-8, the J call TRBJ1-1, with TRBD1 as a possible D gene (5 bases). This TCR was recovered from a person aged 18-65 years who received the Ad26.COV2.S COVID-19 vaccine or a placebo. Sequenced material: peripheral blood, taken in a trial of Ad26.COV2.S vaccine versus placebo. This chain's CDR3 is CASSLARWAGVNTEAFF. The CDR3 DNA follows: TGTGCCAGCAGCTTAGCGAGATGGGCGGGGGTGAACACTGAAGCTTTCTTT.